The 29 T cell receptor beta chains in this list originate from one sample, sequenced in a study of blood T cell repertoires in COVID-19 (TCRdb year 2020). The library was obtained by the immunoSEQ multiplex PCR assay. In its TCRdb copy, this immuneACCESS table keeps in-frame sequences only and misses some clones. Where compared with another copy, unresolved V genes explain less than half of these, and the others have no known cause. The sample table holds roughly 49,000 clones, of which 84% were seen once. In total, the top ten clones hold 1.5% to 2% of the sample. Sequencing input: peripheral blood. The receptors derive from a man aged 45-65 years with acute or convalescent COVID-19.

The chain uses TRBV28 and TRBJ2-7; the match to TRBD2 covers 7 bases. CDR1 MDHEN and CDR2 SYDVKM come from the germline V gene. V lost 6 bases, J lost 3 bases, and 11 bases stayed unmatched. The CDR3 spans 15 residues. In DNA, the CDR3 is TGTGCCAGCAGATACCAAAGGCGGGGGAACTACGAGCAGTACTTC. Its translation is CASRYQRRGNYEQYF. Drawing the rest from reference TRBV28 and TRBJ2-7, the complete variable domain is DVKVTQSSRYLVKRTGEKVFLECVQDMDHENMFWYRQDPGLGLRLIYFSYDVKMKEKGDIPEGYSVSREKKERFSLILESASTNQTSMYLCASRYQRRGNYEQYFGPGTRLTVT.

The chain links TRBV3-1 (or the pseudogene TRBV3-2) to TRBJ1-1, with 7 bases lining up with TRBD1. Germline CDR1 is LGHDT and CDR2 is YNNKEL (reference sequence). Trimming cost V 7 bases and J 3 bases; bases outside gene matches: 2. The CDR3 runs to 12 residues. The CDR3 sequence: CASMQGDTEAFF. The CDR3 bases are TGTGCCAGCATGCAGGGGGACACTGAAGCTTTCTTT.

V gene TRBV15 combines with J gene TRBJ2-2; no definite D call. Germline V gene data show CDR1 as LNHNV and CDR2 as YYDKDF (reference sequence). Trimming cost V 5 bases and J 0 bases, with 22 bases left between them. This CDR3 is 19 amino acids long. This CDR3 is CATSDRSFGVVANTGELFF. The CDR3 nucleotides are TGTGCCACCAGCGATCGGAGCTTCGGTGTCGTAGCGAACACCGGGGAGCTGTTTTTT.

The chain links TRBV9 to TRBJ2-5; 11 bases line up with TRBD2. V shed 3 bases and J 1 base; nucleotides not matched to a gene: 5. Germline V lookup: CDR1 SGDLS, CDR2 YYNGEE. CDR3 size: 16 residues. CDR3 residues: CASSGGTSGTQETQYF. For the CDR3, the DNA is TGTGCCAGCAGCGGCGGGACTAGCGGAACCCAAGAGACCCAGTACTTC.

The V call is TRBV27, the J call TRBJ2-5; tentatively, D is TRBD2 (6 bases). This CDR3 comprises 14 residues. Germline V gene lookup returns CDR1 MNHEY and CDR2 SMNVEV (reference sequence). Trimming took 3 bases from V and 9 from J, leaving 17 bases between them. CDR3 DNA sequence: TGTGCCAGCAGTTTTCTTCGGGAGCTAGGGTCCCAGTACTTC. Translating gives CASSFLRELGSQYF.

Concerning this clone itself: At one of its ends the junction is not consistent with the germline gene, which may arise from a read error. The J gene is TRBJ1-1, the V gene TRBV28; tentatively, D is TRBD1 (6 bases). The CDR3 runs 14 residues. Looked up from germline, CDR1 is MDHEN and CDR2 is SYDVKM. CDR3 sequence reads: CASSPAQGWGERDF. The CDR3 bases are TGTGCCAGCAGTCCCGCCCAGGGGTGGGGTGAACGGGACTTT.

The chain uses TRBV5-1 and TRBJ2-5; the match to TRBD2 covers 11 bases. The germline CDR1 and CDR2 sequences are SGHRS and YFSETQ. The CDR3 sequence is 15 residues long. V lost 1 base, J lost 7 bases, and 6 bases stayed unmatched. In nucleotides, the CDR3 is TGCGCCAGCAGCTTGTCTAGCGGGGGGTCGGTGACCCAGTACTTC. The encoded protein is CASSLSSGGSVTQYF.

The chain has TRBV7-9 and TRBJ2-7; 12 nucleotides align to TRBD1. Germline CDR1 is SEHNR and CDR2 is FQNEAQ (reference sequence). Trimming cost V 2 bases and J 4 bases; bases outside gene matches: 9. CDR3 size: 17 residues. This CDR3 reads CASSLIVGTGGIYEQYF. The CDR3 DNA reads TGTGCCAGCAGCTTAATAGTGGGGACAGGGGGCATTTACGAGCAGTACTTC.

This chain connects TRBV7-2 to TRBJ1-1; 7 bases line up with TRBD1. With 5 bases clipped from V and 8 bases from J, the junction kept 5 bases outside the gene matches. This CDR3 comprises 12 residues. From germline, CDR1 is SGHTA and CDR2 FQGNSA. The chain's CDR3 is CASSIQGVEAFF. The CDR3 DNA is TGTGCCAGCAGCATTCAGGGGGTGGAAGCTTTCTTT.

The chain recombines TRBV20-1 with TRBJ1-4; 8 bases agree with TRBD1. CDR1 and CDR2 (germline): DFQATT, SNEGSKA (reference sequence). The ends lost 7 bases at V and 11 bases at J; junction bases unmatched: 6. This CDR3 is built from 11 residues. CDR3 bases: TGCAGTGGTAAACAGGGGGACAAACTGTTTTTT. This encodes CSGKQGDKLFF.

This chain joins TRBV5-4 and TRBJ2-5, with 8 bases lining up with TRBD1. The junction had 7 bases not matched to a gene; V was cut back by 9 bases and J by 3 bases. The CDR3 consists of 13 residues. Germline-derived CDR1 and CDR2 are SGHNT and YYREEE (reference sequence). The chain's CDR3 is CATRQGMEETQYF. The CDR3 coding sequence is TGTGCCACCAGACAGGGGATGGAAGAGACCCAGTACTTC. The full variable domain, with the rest looked up from reference TRBV5-4 and TRBJ2-5, is ETGVTQSPTHLIKTRGQQVTLRCSSQSGHNTVSWYQQALGQGPQFIFQYYREEENGRGNFPPRFSGLQFPNYSSELNVNALELDDSALYLCATRQGMEETQYFGPGTRLLVL.

This chain joins TRBV9 and TRBJ1-2; 7 nucleotides match TRBD1. V gave up 0 bases and J gave up 4 bases; unmatched junction bases: 3. The CDR3 spans 14 residues. Germline V gives CDR1 SGDLS, CDR2 YYNGEE. CDR3 nucleotides: TGTGCCAGCAGCGTAGGACAGGGAACCTATGGCTACACCTTC. Translation gives CASSVGQGTYGYTF.

The V and J genes are TRBV7-7 and TRBJ1-6; 9 bases agree with TRBD1. Germline V gene sequence: CDR1 SSHAT, CDR2 FNYEAQ (reference sequence). With V trimmed by 5 bases and J by 10 bases, 15 bases remained unmatched. This CDR3 is 17 amino acids long. The CDR3 loop is CASSLTRDRARDSPLHF. The CDR3 DNA follows: TGTGCCAGCAGCCTCACCCGGGACAGGGCCAGGGACTCACCCCTCCACTTT.

The chain uses TRBV4-1 and TRBJ2-5; 11 nucleotides agree with TRBD2. V shed 1 base, J shed 4 bases, and the junction held 2 bases outside the gene matches. Germline V gene sequence: CDR1 MGHRA, CDR2 YSYEKL. CDR3 length equals 15 residues. The CDR3 sequence: CASSQGLAGGETQYF. Here the CDR3 DNA reads TGCGCCAGCAGCCAAGGGCTAGCGGGGGGAGAGACCCAGTACTTC.

The chain combines TRBV28 with TRBJ1-1; D may be TRBD1 (5 bases). This CDR3 has 14 amino acids. V gave up 5 bases and J gave up 11 bases, with 21 bases separating them. Germline V gene sequence: CDR1 MDHEN, CDR2 SYDVKM. The DNA for the CDR3 is TGTGCCAGCAGTCTCGACCCGGGGGGAAGTTTTGCTTTCTTT. This gives the protein CASSLDPGGSFAFF.

The chain is built from TRBV6-4 and TRBJ2-1; 8 bases are shared with TRBD2. From germline, CDR1 is MRHNA and CDR2 SNTAGT. With 11 bases clipped from V and 9 bases from J, the junction kept 15 bases outside the gene matches. The CDR3 loop spans 14 amino acids. CDR3 region: CASRVTGGQGEQFF. The CDR3 bases are TGTGCCTCCCGGGTAACGGGGGGGCAGGGTGAGCAGTTCTTC.

The chain recombines TRBV5-4 with TRBJ2-2; D call uncertain. V lost 5 bases and J 1 base, leaving 15 bases between the germline ends. Germline values: CDR1 SGHNT, CDR2 YYREEE (reference sequence). The CDR3 runs 16 residues. CDR3 coding DNA: TGTGCCAGCAGTCCCTCTGGCTTTTTGAACACCGGGGAGCTGTTTTTT. It encodes CASSPSGFLNTGELFF.

The CDR3 nucleotides are TGTGCCAGCAGCTTAGGCGGGTCAGGGGCACACGAGCAGTACTTC. It specifies CASSLGGSGAHEQYF. This chain joins TRBV11-3 and TRBJ2-7; D may be TRBD1 (6 bases). From germline, CDR1 is SGHNT and CDR2 YENEEA. Deletions cut 1 base from V and 5 bases from J, with 15 bases between. The CDR3 runs 15 residues.

The V call is TRBV5-3, the J call TRBJ2-3, with 12 bases aligning to TRBD1. TRBV5-3 is an open reading frame whose function is uncertain. The CDR3 is made up of 20 amino acids. After removal of 0 bases from V and 4 bases from J, the junction contained 15 bases not matched to a gene. The CDR3 DNA follows: TGTGCCAGAAGCTTGGAAATGGGACAGGGGGCAGCCTCAGTACCAGATACGCAGTATTTT. Protein: CARSLEMGQGAASVPDTQYF.

The chain employs TRBV2 and TRBJ1-5, with TRBD1 matching 9 bases. The CDR3 sequence is 14 residues long. V trimming: 5 bases; J trimming: 6 bases; junction bases outside the gene matches: 5. The germline V gene encodes CDR1 SNHLY and CDR2 FYNNEI. The CDR3 DNA follows: TGTGCCAGCAGTAAACAGGGGGCTGGTCAGCCCCAGCATTTT. Encoded protein: CASSKQGAGQPQHF. Combining the CDR3 with reference TRBV2 and TRBJ1-5 gives the whole variable domain EPEVTQTPSHQVTQMGQEVILRCVPISNHLYFYWYRQILGQKVEFLVSFYNNEISEKSEIFDDQFSVERPDGSNFTLKIRSTKLEDSAMYFCASSKQGAGQPQHFGDGTRLSIL.

Note on this clone: This same CDR3 is encoded by further DNA sequences in the sample. The rearrangement joins TRBV27 to TRBJ2-7; maybe TRBD2 (7 bases). The germline V gene encodes CDR1 MNHEY and CDR2 SMNVEV (reference sequence). Trimming took 4 bases from V and 5 from J, leaving 27 bases between them. The CDR3 covers 18 residues. CDR3 nucleotide sequence: TGTGCCAGCAGTTCACCCGGGGGGCGGGGGCCTAGGCTGGACGAGCAGTACTTC. Residues: CASSSPGGRGPRLDEQYF.

The CDR3 loop is CAWSVQGSPLHF. The CDR3 nucleotides read TGTGCCTGGAGTGTACAGGGTTCACCCCTCCACTTT. The rearrangement uses TRBV30 and TRBJ1-6; D is possibly TRBD1 (6 bases). V lost 0 bases to trimming and J lost 9 bases, with 6 bases between them. The length of the CDR3 is 12 residues. Germline values: CDR1 GTSNPN, CDR2 SVGIG (reference sequence).

This clone was seen a single time. CDR3 bases: TGCGCCAGCAGCCAAGGGTCCTACTCTGGAAACACCATATATTTT. Translation: CASSQGSYSGNTIYF. The chain is built from TRBV4-3 and TRBJ1-3; D ambiguous. CDR1 is LGHNA and CDR2 is YSLEER in the germline V gene. Between the trimmed V and J ends, which lost 1 base and 0 bases, there was a span of 7 bases. This CDR3 contains 15 residues.

The gene calls are TRBV18 and TRBJ2-1; 9 bases match TRBD2. CDR1 KGHSH and CDR2 LQKENI come from the germline V gene. The CDR3 contains 15 residues. V lost 3 bases, J lost 9 bases, and 9 bases stayed unmatched. For the CDR3, the DNA is TGTGCCAGCTCACCCGAGCAACTAGCGGGTGCTGAGCAGTTCTTC. This sequence encodes CASSPEQLAGAEQFF. Looking up the rest from reference TRBV18 and TRBJ2-1 gives the full variable domain: NAGVMQNPRHLVRRRGQEARLRCSPMKGHSHVYWYRQLPEEGLKFMVYLQKENIIDESGMPKERFSAEFPKEGPSILRIQQVVRGDSAAYFCASSPEQLAGAEQFFGPGTRLTVL.

This clone was observed once. The chain links TRBV27 to TRBJ2-2; a weak D match, TRBD2 (5 bases). The V gene lost 8 bases and the J gene lost 4 bases, with 14 bases spanning the gap. The germline gives CDR1 MNHEY, CDR2 SMNVEV (reference sequence). The CDR3 extends over 14 amino acids. CDR3 sequence: CASRTRSGTGELFF. DNA for the CDR3: TGTGCCAGCCGTACTAGATCGGGCACCGGGGAGCTGTTTTTT.

J is TRBJ2-2 and V is TRBV10-1; tentatively, D is TRBD1 (6 bases). Germline loops: CDR1 WNHNN, CDR2 SYGVQD (reference sequence). V was cut by 6 bases and J by 1 base, with 15 bases left in between. CDR3 length equals 16 residues. CDR3 nucleotide sequence: TGCGCCAGCAGCGAACCCAGGGGCGGGAACACCGGGGAGCTGTTTTTT. Its translation is CASSEPRGGNTGELFF.

The V call is TRBV28, the J call TRBJ2-1, with 7 bases lining up with TRBD2. Germline V gene sequence: CDR1 MDHEN, CDR2 SYDVKM. V trimming: 6 bases; J trimming: 4 bases; junction bases outside the gene matches: 0. CDR3 length: 12 amino acids. The CDR3 region has the DNA TGTGCCAGCAGGGGAGGGTACAATGAGCAGTTCTTC. Translation: CASRGGYNEQFF.

V and J are TRBV4-2 and TRBJ1-4; TRBD1 agrees at 7 bases. CDR3 size: 15 residues. CDR1 and CDR2 from the germline V gene are LGHNA and YNFKEQ. Trimming cost V 4 bases and J 5 bases; bases outside gene matches: 7. CDR3 residues: CASSLQGGSNEKLFF. The DNA of the CDR3 is TGTGCCAGCAGCCTCCAGGGGGGATCCAATGAAAAACTGTTTTTT.

This clone was picked up one time. The rearrangement joins TRBV6-5 to TRBJ1-2; 11 positions match TRBD1. This CDR3 is built from 15 residues. Unmatched junction bases numbered 9, after V lost 8 bases and J lost 4 bases. Germline V gene sequence: CDR1 MNHEY, CDR2 SVGAGI. The CDR3, as DNA: TGTGCCAGCGTCCCCGGGACAGGGGGTCTCTATGGCTACACCTTC. It is translated as CASVPGTGGLYGYTF.